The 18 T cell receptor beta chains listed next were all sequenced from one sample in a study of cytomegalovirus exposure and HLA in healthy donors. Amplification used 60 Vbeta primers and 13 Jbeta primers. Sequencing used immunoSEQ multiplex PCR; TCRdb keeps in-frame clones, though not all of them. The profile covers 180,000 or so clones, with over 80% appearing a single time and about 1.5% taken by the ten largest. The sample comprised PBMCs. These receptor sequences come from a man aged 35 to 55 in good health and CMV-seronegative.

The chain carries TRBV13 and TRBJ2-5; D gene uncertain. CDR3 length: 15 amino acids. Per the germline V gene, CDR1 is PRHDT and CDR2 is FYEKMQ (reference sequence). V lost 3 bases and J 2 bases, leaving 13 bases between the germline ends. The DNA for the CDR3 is TGTGCCAGCAGCTTTTCTGGTGCAGTACAAGAGACCCAGTACTTC. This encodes CASSFSGAVQETQYF.

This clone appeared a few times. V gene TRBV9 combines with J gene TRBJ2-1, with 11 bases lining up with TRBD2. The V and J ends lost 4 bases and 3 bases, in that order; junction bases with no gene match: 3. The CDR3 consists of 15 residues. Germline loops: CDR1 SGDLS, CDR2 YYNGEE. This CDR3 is CASSPSGGIYNEQFF. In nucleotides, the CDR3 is TGTGCCAGCAGCCCTAGCGGGGGGATCTACAATGAGCAGTTCTTC.

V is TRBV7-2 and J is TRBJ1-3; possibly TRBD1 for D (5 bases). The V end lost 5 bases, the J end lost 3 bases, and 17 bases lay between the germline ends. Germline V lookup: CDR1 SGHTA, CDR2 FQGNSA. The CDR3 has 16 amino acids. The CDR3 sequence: CASSPTGGGYGNTIYF. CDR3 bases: TGTGCCAGCAGCCCAACCGGGGGGGGGTATGGAAACACCATATATTTT.

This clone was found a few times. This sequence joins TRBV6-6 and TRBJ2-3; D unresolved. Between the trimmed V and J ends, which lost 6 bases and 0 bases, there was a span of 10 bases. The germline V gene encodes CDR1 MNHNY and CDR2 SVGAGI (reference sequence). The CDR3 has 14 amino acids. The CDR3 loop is CASRTSGSTDTQYF. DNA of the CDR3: TGTGCCAGCAGAACCTCGGGTAGCACAGATACGCAGTATTTT.

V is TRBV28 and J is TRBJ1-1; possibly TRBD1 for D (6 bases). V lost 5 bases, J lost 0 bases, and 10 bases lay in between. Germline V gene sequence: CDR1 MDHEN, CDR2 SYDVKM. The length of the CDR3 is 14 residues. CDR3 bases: TGTGCCAGCAGTCCCGGACAGTTGAACACTGAAGCTTTCTTT. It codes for CASSPGQLNTEAFF.

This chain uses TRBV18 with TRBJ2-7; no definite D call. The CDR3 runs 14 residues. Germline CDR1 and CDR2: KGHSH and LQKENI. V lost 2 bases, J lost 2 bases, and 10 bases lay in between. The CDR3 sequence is CASSPGSDTYEQYF. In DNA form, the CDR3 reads TGTGCCAGCTCACCAGGGTCAGACACCTACGAGCAGTACTTC.

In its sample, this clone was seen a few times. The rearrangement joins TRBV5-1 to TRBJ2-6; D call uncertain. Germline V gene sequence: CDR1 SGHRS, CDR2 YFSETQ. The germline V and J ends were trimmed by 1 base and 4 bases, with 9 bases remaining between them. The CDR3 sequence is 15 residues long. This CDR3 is CASSLPFSGANVLTF. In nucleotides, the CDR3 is TGCGCCAGCAGCTTGCCGTTCTCGGGGGCCAACGTCCTGACTTTC.

DNA of the CDR3: TGTGCCAGCATTCCCGAACAGGGGATAGGAACTGAAGCTTTCTTT. Translating gives CASIPEQGIGTEAFF. This chain uses TRBV6-5 with TRBJ1-1; 7 positions agree with TRBD1. The CDR3 sequence is 15 residues long. The V gene end was trimmed by 7 bases and the J gene end by 5 bases; junction bases not matched to a gene: 13. CDR1 and CDR2 from the germline V gene are MNHEY and SVGAGI.

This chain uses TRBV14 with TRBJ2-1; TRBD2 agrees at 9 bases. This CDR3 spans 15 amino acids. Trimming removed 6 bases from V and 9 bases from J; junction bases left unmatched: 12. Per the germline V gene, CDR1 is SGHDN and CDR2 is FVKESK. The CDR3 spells CASSIQSGRFGEQFF. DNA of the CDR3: TGTGCCAGCAGTATACAAAGCGGGAGGTTTGGTGAGCAGTTCTTC.

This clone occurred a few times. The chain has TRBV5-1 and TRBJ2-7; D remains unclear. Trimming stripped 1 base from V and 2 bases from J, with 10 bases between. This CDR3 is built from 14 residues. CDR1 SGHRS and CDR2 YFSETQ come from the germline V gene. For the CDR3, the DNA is TGCGCCAGCAGCTTGCAGCTAGATACCTACGAGCAGTACTTC. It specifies CASSLQLDTYEQYF.

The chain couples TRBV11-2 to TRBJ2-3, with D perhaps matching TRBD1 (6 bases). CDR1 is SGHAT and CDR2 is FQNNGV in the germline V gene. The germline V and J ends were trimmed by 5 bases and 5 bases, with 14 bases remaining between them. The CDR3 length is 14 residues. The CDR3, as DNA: TGTGCCAGCAGCCCTATGGGGGCTGGAGATACGCAGTATTTT. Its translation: CASSPMGAGDTQYF.

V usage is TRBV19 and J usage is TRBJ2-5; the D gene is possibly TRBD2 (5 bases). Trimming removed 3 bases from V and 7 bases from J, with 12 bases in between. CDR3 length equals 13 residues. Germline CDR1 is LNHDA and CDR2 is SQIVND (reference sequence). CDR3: CASSIEPRGTQYF. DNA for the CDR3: TGTGCCAGTAGTATTGAGCCCCGGGGGACCCAGTACTTC.

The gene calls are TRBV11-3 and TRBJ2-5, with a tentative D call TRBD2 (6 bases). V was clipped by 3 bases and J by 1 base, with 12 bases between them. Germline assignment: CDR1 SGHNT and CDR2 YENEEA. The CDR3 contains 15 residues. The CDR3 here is CASSFRRRGQETQYF. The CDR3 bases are TGTGCCAGCAGCTTTAGACGGCGGGGCCAAGAGACCCAGTACTTC.

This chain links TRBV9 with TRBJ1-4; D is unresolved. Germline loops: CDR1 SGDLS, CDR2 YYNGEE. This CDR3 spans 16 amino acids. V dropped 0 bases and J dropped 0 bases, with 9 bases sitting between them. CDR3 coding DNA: TGTGCCAGCAGCGTAGAACCTGAGGCAACTAATGAAAAACTGTTTTTT. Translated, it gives CASSVEPEATNEKLFF.

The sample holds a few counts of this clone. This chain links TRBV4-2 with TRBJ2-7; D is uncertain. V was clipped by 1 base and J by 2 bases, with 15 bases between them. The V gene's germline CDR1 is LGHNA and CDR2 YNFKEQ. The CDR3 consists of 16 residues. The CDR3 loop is CASSQAVGVPPYEQYF. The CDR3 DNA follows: TGTGCCAGCAGCCAAGCGGTCGGTGTACCCCCCTACGAGCAGTACTTC.

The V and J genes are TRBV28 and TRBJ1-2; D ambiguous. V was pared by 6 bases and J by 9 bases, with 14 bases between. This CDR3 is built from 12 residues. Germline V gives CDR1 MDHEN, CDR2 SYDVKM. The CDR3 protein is CASRITESSYTF. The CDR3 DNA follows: TGTGCCAGCAGAATCACAGAATCGAGCTACACCTTC.

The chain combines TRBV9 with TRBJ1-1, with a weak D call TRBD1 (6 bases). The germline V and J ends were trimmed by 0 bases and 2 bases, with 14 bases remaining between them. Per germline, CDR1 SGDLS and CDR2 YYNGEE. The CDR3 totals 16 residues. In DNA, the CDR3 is TGTGCCAGCAGCGTAGGAGTCACAGGGCTCAACACTGAAGCTTTCTTT. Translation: CASSVGVTGLNTEAFF.

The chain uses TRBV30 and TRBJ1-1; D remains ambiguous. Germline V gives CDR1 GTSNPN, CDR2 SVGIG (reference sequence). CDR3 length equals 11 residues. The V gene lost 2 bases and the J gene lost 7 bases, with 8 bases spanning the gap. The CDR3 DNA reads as TGTGCCTGGAGTTTACAGCTTGAAGCTTTCTTT. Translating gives CAWSLQLEAFF.